The source of this TCR beta chain is a study of cytomegalovirus exposure and HLA in healthy donors. Broader study findings: Researchers counted around 160 TCR beta chains as cytomegalovirus-associated. Rare sequences made up most TCRs, while some public TCRs were found in many donors. In vitro assays verified that a few CMV-associated chains recognized CMV antigens specifically.

From the approximately 120-subject validation cohort, which was separate from the roughly 700-subject first cohort, the donors were drawn. TCRdb's copy holds only in-frame clones and misses some; the assay was immunoSEQ multiplex PCR. The data show about 190,000 clones, with more than 70% seen just once and more than 1.1% held by the top ten. Turning to this clone: What it binds is unknown.

The sequencing input was PBMCs. This receptor was taken from a woman aged 18-29 years in good health and CMV-seronegative.

The CDR3 sequence is CASSTFSGRAGNEQFF. The CDR3 nucleotides read TGTGCCAGTAGTACCTTCTCCGGGAGGGCCGGCAATGAGCAGTTCTTC. The V and J genes are TRBV19 and TRBJ2-1; 8 bases align to TRBD2. V dropped 4 bases and J dropped 6; count of bases not matched to a gene: 11. Germline-derived CDR1 and CDR2 are LNHDA and SQIVND (reference sequence). This CDR3 has 16 residues.